The table lists the clone carrying this TCR beta chain with many counts. The antigen remains undetermined. The data were obtained in a study of post-analysis software for immune sequencing data. Study at large: The courses of disease that were included comprised relapsing-remitting, secondary progressive and progressive-relapsing multiple sclerosis.

General observations from the study: Higher frequency in patients than in controls was seen for a handful of TRBV segments, with TRBV5-6, TRBV5-1 and TRBV20-1 among them.

Unique molecular identifiers were present in the TCR beta cDNA libraries. Some 500,000 cDNA molecules were recovered from an input of about 0.95 to 11 million T cells. Via MiXCR, TCRdb re-called the PCR reads, giving one row per CDR3 protein. The sample has 250,000 to 300,000 distinct CDR3 sequences, 36% seen once. Germline V gives CDR1 SGHDT, CDR2 YYEEEE. Trimming shortened V by 1 base and J by 3 bases, and 8 bases separated the two germline ends. The CDR3 covers 14 residues. This TCR was sampled from a girl aged 5-17 years with multiple sclerosis. The genes are TRBV5-6 and TRBJ2-1, with D hard to call. Sequencing input: blood. In DNA form, the CDR3 reads TGTGCCAGCAGCTTGTCAGCTTTCTACAATGAGCAGTTCTTC. It translates to CASSLSAFYNEQFF.